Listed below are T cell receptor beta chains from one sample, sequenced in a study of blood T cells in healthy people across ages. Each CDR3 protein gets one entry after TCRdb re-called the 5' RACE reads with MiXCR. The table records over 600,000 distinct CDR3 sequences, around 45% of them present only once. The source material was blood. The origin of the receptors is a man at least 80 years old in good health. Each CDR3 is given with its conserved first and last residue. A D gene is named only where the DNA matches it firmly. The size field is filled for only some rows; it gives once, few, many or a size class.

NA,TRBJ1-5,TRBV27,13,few,TGTGCCAGCAGTCGGGGCGTGGATCAGCCCCAGCATTTT,CASSRGVDQPQHF
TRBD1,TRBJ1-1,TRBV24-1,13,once,TGTGCCACCGGTAACGCCGGGACAGAGGAAGCTTTCTTT,CATGNAGTEEAFF
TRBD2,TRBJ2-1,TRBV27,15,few,TGTGCCAGCAGTTTATTTAGCGGGAGAAGTAATGAGCAGTTCTTC,CASSLFSGRSNEQFF
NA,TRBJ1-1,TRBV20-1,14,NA,TGCAGTGCTAGCGTCCCCCAGGCGAACACTGAAGCTTTCTTT,CSASVPQANTEAFF
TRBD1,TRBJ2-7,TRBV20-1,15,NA,TGCAGTGCTAGAGATCCGGGACAGGGAATCCACGAGCAGTACTTC,CSARDPGQGIHEQYF
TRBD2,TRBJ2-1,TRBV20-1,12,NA,TGCAGTGCTAGCGGGAGGGCCAGTGAGCAGTTCTTC,CSASGRASEQFF
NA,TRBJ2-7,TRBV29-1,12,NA,TGCAGCGTTGAAGGGGCAACTTACGAGCAGTACTTC,CSVEGATYEQYF
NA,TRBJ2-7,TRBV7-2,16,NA,TGTGCCAGCAGCGTTACGGCGGGTGTTCTTCTTAATGAGCAGTACTTC,CASSVTAGVLLNEQYF
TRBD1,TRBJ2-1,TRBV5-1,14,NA,TGCGCCAGCAGCTTGACAGGGGGCGCGGGTGGGCAGTTCTTC,CASSLTGGAGGQFF
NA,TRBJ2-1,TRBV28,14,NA,TGTGCCAGCAGTTTAGGAGGTGCTGTCGATGAGCAGTTCTTC,CASSLGGAVDEQFF
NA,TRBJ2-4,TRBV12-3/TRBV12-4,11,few,TGTGCCAGCAGTTCGGGGACCATTCAGTACTTC,CASSSGTIQYF
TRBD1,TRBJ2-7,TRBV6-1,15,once,TGTGCCAGCAGGGAACAGGGGGCGCATTACAATGAGCAGTACTTC,CASREQGAHYNEQYF
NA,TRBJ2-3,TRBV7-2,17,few,TGTGCCAGCAGCTTAGCGAACAGGACACCCACCTTAGATACGCAGTATTTT,CASSLANRTPTLDTQYF
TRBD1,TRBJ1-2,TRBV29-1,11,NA,TGCAGCGTATCAATGACAGGGGACTACACCTTC,CSVSMTGDYTF
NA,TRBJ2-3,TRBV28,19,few,TGTGCCAGCCCTCCATTGGGGATCTCGGGCCCCTTGGTCACAGATACGCAGTATTTT,CASPPLGISGPLVTDTQYF
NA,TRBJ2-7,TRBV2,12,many,TGTGCCAGCAGAACCGACTCCTACGAGCAGTACTTC,CASRTDSYEQYF
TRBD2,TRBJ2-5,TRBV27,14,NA,TGTGCCAGCAACGATGGGGGGGGTCGGGAGACCCAGTACTTC,CASNDGGGRETQYF
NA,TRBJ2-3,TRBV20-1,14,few,TGCAGTGCTATGGGCGGGACTAGCACAGATACGCAGTATTTT,CSAMGGTSTDTQYF
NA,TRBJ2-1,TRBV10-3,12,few,TGTGCCATAGGGGAAGCCGAAAGGGAGCAGTTCTTC,CAIGEAEREQFF
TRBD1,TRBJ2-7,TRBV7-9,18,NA,TGTGCCAGCAGCAACGCCGGGACAGGGGGATTGCGGAGCTACGAGCAGTACTTC,CASSNAGTGGLRSYEQYF
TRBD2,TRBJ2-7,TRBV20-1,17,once,TGCAGTGCGCAGCCTCACCAGACTAGCGGGGGATATTACGAGCAGTACTTC,CSAQPHQTSGGYYEQYF
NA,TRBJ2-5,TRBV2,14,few,TGTGCCAGCAATTCTCGCGCCACCCAAGAGACCCAGTACTTC,CASNSRATQETQYF
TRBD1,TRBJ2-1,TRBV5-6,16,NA,TGTGCCAGCAGCTTGGCCGGGCAGGGGGCAGGCAATGAGCAGTTCTTC,CASSLAGQGAGNEQFF
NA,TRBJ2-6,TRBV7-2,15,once,TGTGCCAGCAGCATAGGGTCCCCTGGGGCCAACGTCCTGACTTTC,CASSIGSPGANVLTF
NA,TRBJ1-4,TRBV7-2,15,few,TGTGCCAGCACCTCCCCGGGACACTCTAATGAAAAACTGTTTTTT,CASTSPGHSNEKLFF
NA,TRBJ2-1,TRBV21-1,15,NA,TGTGCCAGCAGCAGCCGTCAGAAATGGGAGAATGAGCAGTTCTTC,CASSSRQKWENEQFF
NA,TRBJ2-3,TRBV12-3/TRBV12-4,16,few,TGTGCCAGCAGTTCAGTAATTGGGAAAGGGACAGATACGCAGTATTTT,CASSSVIGKGTDTQYF
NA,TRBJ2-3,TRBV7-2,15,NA,TGTACCAGCAGCCCGCGGACAGCCGGCACAGATACGCAGTATTTT,CTSSPRTAGTDTQYF
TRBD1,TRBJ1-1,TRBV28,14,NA,TGTGCCAGCAGTCCTGGACAGGGAGGAGCTGAAGCTTTCTTT,CASSPGQGGAEAFF
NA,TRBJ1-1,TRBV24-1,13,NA,TGTGCCACCAGTGATACCGGGTTTGAGGGGGCTTTCTTT,CATSDTGFEGAFF
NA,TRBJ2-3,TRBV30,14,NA,TGTGCCTGGCAAACGGGCGATCGGGCAGATACGCAGTATTTT,CAWQTGDRADTQYF
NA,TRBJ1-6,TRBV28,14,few,TGTGCCAGCAGTTTAGGTCTAGACCGTTCACCCCTCCACTTT,CASSLGLDRSPLHF
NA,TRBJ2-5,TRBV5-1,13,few,TGCGCCAGCAGCTTGGGACAGGTAGAGACCCAGTACTTC,CASSLGQVETQYF
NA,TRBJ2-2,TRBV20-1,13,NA,TGCAGTGCTAGTCGAGCATACACCGGGGAGCTGTTTTTT,CSASRAYTGELFF
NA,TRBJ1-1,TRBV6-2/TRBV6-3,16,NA,TGTGCCAGCAGTTACTCACACACGGGACTTTTAGCTGAAGCTTTCTTT,CASSYSHTGLLAEAFF
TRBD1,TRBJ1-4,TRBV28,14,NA,TGTGCCACCTCTCAGGGGGCAACTAATGAAAAACTGTTTTTT,CATSQGATNEKLFF
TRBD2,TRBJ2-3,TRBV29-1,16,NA,TGCAGCGTTGAACCCTCAGAAGCGGGAGATATAGATACGCAGTATTTT,CSVEPSEAGDIDTQYF
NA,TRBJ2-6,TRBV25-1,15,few,TGTGCCAGCAGTCTTGGGCCCCCAGGGGCCAACGTCCTGACTTTC,CASSLGPPGANVLTF
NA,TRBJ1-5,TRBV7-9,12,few,TGTGCCAGCAACTTAGGTGGTCAGCCCCAGCATTTT,CASNLGGQPQHF
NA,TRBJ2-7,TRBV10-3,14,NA,TGTGCCATCAGTGAGGACGGGAGAGGGTACGAGCAGTACTTC,CAISEDGRGYEQYF
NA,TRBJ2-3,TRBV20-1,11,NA,TGCAGTGCTATACTCGGAGATACGCAGTATTTT,CSAILGDTQYF
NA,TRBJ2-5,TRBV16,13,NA,TGTGCCAGCACTAAAGGGGTTCGGGAGACCCAGTACTTC,CASTKGVRETQYF
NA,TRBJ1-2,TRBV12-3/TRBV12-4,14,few,TGTGCCAGCAGTTTACCGGGCGGTAACTATGGCTACACCTTC,CASSLPGGNYGYTF
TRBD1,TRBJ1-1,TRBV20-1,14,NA,TGCAGTGCTGAACAGGGGGGGATGAACACTGAAGCTTTCTTT,CSAEQGGMNTEAFF
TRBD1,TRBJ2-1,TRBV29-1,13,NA,TGCAGCGTTGCCCCGGGACAGGGCCGTGAGCAGTTCTTC,CSVAPGQGREQFF